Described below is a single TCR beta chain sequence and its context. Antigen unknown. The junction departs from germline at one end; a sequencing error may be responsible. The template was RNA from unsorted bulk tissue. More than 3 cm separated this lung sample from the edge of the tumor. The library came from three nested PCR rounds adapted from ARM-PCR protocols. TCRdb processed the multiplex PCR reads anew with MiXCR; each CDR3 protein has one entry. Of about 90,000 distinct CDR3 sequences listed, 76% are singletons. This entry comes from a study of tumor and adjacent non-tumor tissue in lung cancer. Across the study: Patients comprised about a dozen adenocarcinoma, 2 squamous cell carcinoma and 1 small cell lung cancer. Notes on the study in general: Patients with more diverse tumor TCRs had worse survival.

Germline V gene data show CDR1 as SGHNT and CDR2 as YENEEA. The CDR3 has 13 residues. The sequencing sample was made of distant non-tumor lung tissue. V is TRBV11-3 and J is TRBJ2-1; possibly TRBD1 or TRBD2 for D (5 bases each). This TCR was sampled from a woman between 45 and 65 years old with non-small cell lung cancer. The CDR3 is CVSSPGTTNEQFF. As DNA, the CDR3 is TGTGTCAGCAGTCCCGGGACCACCAATGAGCAGTTCTTC.